Below, 30 T cell receptor beta chains from the same sample are listed, as sequenced in a study of T cells in Graves' hyperthyroidism and ophthalmopathy. There were TCR beta CDR3 regions amplified from RNA transcripts. With the HTBI primer set, the TCR CDR3 went through a first round of RT-PCR. TCRdb reanalysed the multiplex PCR reads using MiXCR and keeps one entry per CDR3 protein. The sample holds fewer than 550,000 distinct CDR3 sequences; approximately 25% are singletons and the top ten take 10% to 12%. The sample consisted of blood. The receptor source for this set is a woman aged 25-40 years with Graves' ophthalmopathy.

The gene calls are TRBV12-5 and TRBJ1-1, with D perhaps matching TRBD1 (5 bases). Between the trimmed V and J ends, which lost 5 bases and 7 bases, there was a span of 14 bases. This CDR3 has 13 residues. CDR1 and CDR2 from the germline V gene are LGHNT and FRNRAP. CDR3 residues: CASGLKLQGEAFF. In DNA, the CDR3 is TGTGCTAGTGGTCTCAAACTGCAGGGTGAAGCTTTCTTT. Using reference TRBV12-5 and TRBJ1-1 for the parts outside the CDR3, the full variable domain is DARVTQTPRHKVTEMGQEVTMRCQPILGHNTVFWYRQTMMQGLELLAYFRNRAPLDDSGMPKDRFSAEMPDATLATLKIQPSEPRDSAVYFCASGLKLQGEAFFGQGTRLTVV.

The rearrangement uses TRBV6-2 or TRBV6-3 and TRBJ1-1; D is ambiguous. This CDR3 comprises 13 residues. Deletions cut 3 bases from V and 2 bases from J, with 7 bases between. Germline CDR1 reads MNHEY; CDR2 reads SVGEGT. The CDR3 region is CASSYRFNTEAFF. DNA for the CDR3: TGTGCCAGCAGTTATCGATTTAACACTGAAGCTTTCTTT.

This clonotype has a count of ten or more. The rearrangement links TRBV28 to TRBJ2-2; 9 bases align to TRBD2. The CDR3 extends over 15 amino acids. In germline, CDR1 is MDHEN, CDR2 SYDVKM. V was clipped by 6 bases and J by 6 bases; unmatched bases: 8. The DNA of the CDR3 is TGTGCCAGCAGCCGAGCGGGGGGACGGGCCGGGGAGCTGTTTTTT. Residues: CASSRAGGRAGELFF.

This clonotype was observed many times. The chain recombines TRBV19 with TRBJ1-2; 7 nucleotides line up with TRBD1. Per the germline V gene, CDR1 is LNHDA and CDR2 is SQIVND (reference sequence). Trimming took 10 bases from V and 6 from J; bases not matched to a gene: 8. There are 12 residues in the CDR3. CDR3 DNA sequence: TGTGCCACAACCTACAGGGGAGATGGCTACACCTTC. Amino acid sequence: CATTYRGDGYTF.

This clonotype was detected many times. This chain uses TRBV29-1 with TRBJ2-5; D not certain. The V gene's germline CDR1 is SQVTM and CDR2 ANQGSEA. The CDR3 extends over 15 amino acids. V lost 3 bases and J lost 1, with 15 bases in between. The CDR3 loop is CSVEDQISAQETQYF. The CDR3 DNA reads TGCAGCGTTGAGGATCAGATTTCGGCCCAAGAGACCCAGTACTTC.

This clonotype was observed many times. CDR3 sequence (DNA): TGCAGCGTTGAAGAAAGGGTCTTGGGACTAGCGCCTTACAATGAGCAGTTCTTC. Protein sequence: CSVEERVLGLAPYNEQFF. The rearrangement joins TRBV29-1 to TRBJ2-1; 10 nucleotides agree with TRBD2. The CDR3 runs to 18 residues. J was trimmed by 4 bases and V by 0 bases; bases with no gene match: 12. CDR1 and CDR2 (germline): SQVTM, ANQGSEA.

The genes are TRBV9 and TRBJ1-5; 7 nucleotides align to TRBD1. CDR3 size: 17 residues. V lost 5 bases to trimming and J lost 0 bases; unmatched junction nucleotides: 11. Germline V gives CDR1 SGDLS, CDR2 YYNGEE. The CDR3 DNA is TGTGCCAGCAGTTCTACTGGGACAGACGCTAGCAATCAGCCCCAGCATTTT. Amino acid sequence: CASSSTGTDASNQPQHF. Full variable domain (remainder filled in from reference TRBV9 and TRBJ1-5): DSGVTQTPKHLITATGQRVTLRCSPRSGDLSVYWYQQSLDQGLQFLIQYYNGEERAKGNILERFSAQQFPDLHSELNLSSLELGDSALYFCASSSTGTDASNQPQHFGDGTRLSIL.

This chain links TRBV6-1 with TRBJ2-2; possibly TRBD1 or TRBD2 for D (5 bases each). Per germline, CDR1 MNHNS and CDR2 SASEGT. With 7 bases removed from V and 9 bases from J, the gap between germline ends came to 15 bases. The length of the CDR3 is 13 residues. Written as DNA, the CDR3 is TGTGCCAGCATAACCCCAGGGACCCGGGAGCTGTTTTTT. Translating gives CASITPGTRELFF.

In this sample, this clonotype turned up many times. CDR3 amino acids: CASSPDSSNYGYTF. In DNA, the CDR3 is TGTGCCAGCAGCCCGGACAGTTCTAACTATGGCTACACCTTC. The chain employs TRBV12-3 or TRBV12-4 and TRBJ1-2; maybe TRBD1 (6 bases). The CDR3 runs 14 residues. V lost 6 bases, J lost 0 bases, and 11 bases lay in between.

This clonotype was seen only a few times. Possible read error: a much larger clone is one base away. The chain recombines TRBV20-1 with TRBJ1-5; D perhaps matches TRBD1 (6 bases). CDR3 size: 15 residues. Germline loops: CDR1 DFQATT, CDR2 SNEGSKA (reference sequence). The CDR3 nucleotides read TGCAGTACTAGAGCCCAAGGACAGCACAATCAGCCCCAGCATTTT. This translates into CSTRAQGQHNQPQHF.

The chain uses TRBV12-3 or TRBV12-4 and TRBJ1-1, with 7 bases fitting TRBD1. V trimming: 5 bases; J trimming: 8 bases; junction bases outside the gene matches: 2. The CDR3 sequence is 11 residues long. The CDR3 sequence is CASSQDREAFF. CDR3 DNA sequence: TGTGCCAGCAGTCAGGACAGGGAAGCTTTCTTT.

This clonotype was picked up a small number of times. The genes are TRBV15 and TRBJ1-1; D may be TRBD1 (5 bases). V dropped 0 bases and J dropped 1 base, with 18 bases sitting between them. This CDR3 region has 18 residues. Germline V gene lookup returns CDR1 LNHNV and CDR2 YYDKDF (reference sequence). The chain's CDR3 is CATSREFPDGAGNTEAFF. CDR3 bases: TGTGCCACCAGCAGAGAGTTTCCGGACGGGGCGGGGAACACTGAAGCTTTCTTT.

This clonotype was observed many times. This sequence joins TRBV30 and TRBJ1-1; D unresolved. The CDR3 has 12 amino acids. Germline assignment: CDR1 GTSNPN and CDR2 SVGIG (reference sequence). V lost 7 bases to trimming and J lost 1 base, with 10 bases between them. This CDR3 reads CAFSPGNTEAFF. As DNA, the CDR3 is TGTGCCTTTTCCCCGGGGAACACTGAAGCTTTCTTT.

This clonotype showed up many times. The chain recombines TRBV4-1 with TRBJ2-7; D is uncertain. V was cut by 1 base and J by 4 bases, with 14 bases left in between. Germline V gene data show CDR1 as MGHRA and CDR2 as YSYEKL. The CDR3 length is 15 residues. The CDR3, as DNA: TGCGCCAGCAGCCAAGCCCGGACCGTATCTTACGAGCAGTACTTC. Translation gives CASSQARTVSYEQYF.

This clonotype occurred a few times. Here the CDR3 DNA reads TGTGCCAGCAGCCTCGTTTTTGGTGGAAACACCATATATTTT. Its translation is CASSLVFGGNTIYF. The rearrangement uses TRBV7-8 and TRBJ1-3, with no clear D. Trimming removed 5 bases from V and 3 bases from J, with 11 bases in between. This CDR3 is built from 14 residues. Germline CDR1 reads SGHVS; CDR2 reads FQNEAQ.

This clonotype was picked up many times. The chain uses TRBV27 and TRBJ1-2; 8 bases fit TRBD1. Per germline, CDR1 MNHEY and CDR2 SMNVEV (reference sequence). V trimming: 6 bases; J trimming: 3 bases; junction bases outside the gene matches: 9. The length of the CDR3 is 15 residues. The CDR3 DNA follows: TGTGCCAGCAGCTCATTCGGACAGGGTGACTATGGCTACACCTTC. Protein: CASSSFGQGDYGYTF.

The chain combines TRBV4-1 with TRBJ2-7, with a weak D call TRBD1 (6 bases). Between the trimmed V and J ends, which lost 1 base and 2 bases, there was a span of 12 bases. CDR1 and CDR2 from the germline V gene are MGHRA and YSYEKL. This CDR3 comprises 15 residues. The CDR3 sequence is CASSQVLQGTYEQYF. In DNA, the CDR3 is TGCGCCAGCAGCCAAGTACTACAGGGAACCTACGAGCAGTACTTC.

J is TRBJ2-4 and V is TRBV27; 7 nucleotides align to TRBD2. From germline, CDR1 is MNHEY and CDR2 SMNVEV (reference sequence). Trimming cost V 3 bases and J 7 bases; bases outside gene matches: 9. The CDR3 spans 15 residues. The DNA for the CDR3 is TGTGCCAGCAGTTTGAAGGCTATCGGGAGGAACATTCAGTACTTC. It specifies CASSLKAIGRNIQYF.

The chain joins TRBV19 to TRBJ1-5; 8 bases agree with TRBD1. V gave up 3 bases and J gave up 7 bases; unmatched junction bases: 8. CDR1 LNHDA and CDR2 SQIVND come from the germline V gene (reference sequence). The CDR3 runs to 15 residues. The CDR3 region is CASSIRQQGGQPQHF. The CDR3 DNA follows: TGTGCCAGTAGTATTCGGCAACAGGGGGGCCAGCCCCAGCATTTT.

This clonotype was seen repeatedly, ten times or more. The CDR3 nucleotides read TGTGCCAGCAGCGCCGGGGAGCGGGGGACCTACGAGCAGTACTTC. It specifies CASSAGERGTYEQYF. V is TRBV7-9 and J is TRBJ2-7, with TRBD2 identical over 8 bases. J was trimmed by 2 bases and V by 5 bases; bases with no gene match: 8. The CDR3 spans 15 residues. Germline V gene lookup returns CDR1 SEHNR and CDR2 FQNEAQ (reference sequence).

The table lists this clonotype with many counts. The chain joins TRBV12-3 or TRBV12-4 to TRBJ1-1; D gene uncertain. V lost 1 base and J lost 10, with 13 bases in between. The CDR3 runs 13 residues. DNA of the CDR3: TGTGCCAGCAGTTTAGGGCCAGACCCCGGAGCTTTCTTT. Amino acid sequence: CASSLGPDPGAFF.

This clonotype came up a few times. The chain has TRBV4-1 and TRBJ2-5; D is ambiguous. This CDR3 contains 14 residues. Trimming took off 5 bases at V and 3 bases at J, with 13 bases between the two ends. Germline V gene data show CDR1 as MGHRA and CDR2 as YSYEKL. The CDR3 sequence is CASSSRHAKETQYF. The CDR3 coding sequence is TGCGCCAGCAGCTCAAGACACGCAAAAGAGACCCAGTACTTC.

The chain couples TRBV6-1 to TRBJ1-5; 8 bases are shared with TRBD1. Germline CDR1 reads MNHNS; CDR2 reads SASEGT. There are 16 residues in the CDR3. The V and J ends lost 5 bases and 4 bases, in that order; junction bases with no gene match: 10. CDR3: CASSTTGVGVNQPQHF. For the CDR3, the DNA is TGTGCCAGCAGTACGACAGGGGTCGGAGTTAATCAGCCCCAGCATTTT.

This clonotype has a count of ten or more. The rearrangement joins TRBV10-3 to TRBJ2-7; TRBD1 matches at 7 bases. The CDR3 totals 17 residues. Unmatched junction bases numbered 14, after V lost 4 bases and J lost 2 bases. Germline values: CDR1 ENHRY, CDR2 SYGVKD. This chain's CDR3 is CAISVEGARDGTYEQYF. Written as DNA, the CDR3 is TGTGCCATCAGTGTTGAGGGGGCCCGGGACGGGACCTACGAGCAGTACTTC.

This clonotype showed up many times. V gene TRBV12-3 or TRBV12-4 combines with J gene TRBJ2-3; 8 positions agree with TRBD1. This CDR3 region has 15 residues. V lost 3 bases to trimming and J lost 4 bases; unmatched junction nucleotides: 6. The CDR3 DNA reads as TGTGCCAGCAGTTTCCAGTCGACAGGGGCAGATACGCAGTATTTT. Translated, it gives CASSFQSTGADTQYF.

The CDR3, as DNA: TGCGCCAGCAGCATGCCCCAAGGGTATGCTAGCACAGATACGCAGTATTTT. It specifies CASSMPQGYASTDTQYF. The J gene is TRBJ2-3, the V gene TRBV5-1; D gene ambiguous. CDR1 SGHRS and CDR2 YFSETQ come from the germline V gene. V was clipped by 4 bases and J by 0 bases, with 18 bases between them. The CDR3 sequence is 17 residues long.

This clonotype appeared many times. This chain links TRBV11-2 with TRBJ2-7; unclear D gene. Germline V gives CDR1 SGHAT, CDR2 FQNNGV. Trimming took 0 bases from V and 0 from J, leaving 9 bases between them. This CDR3 comprises 15 residues. The CDR3 DNA follows: TGTGCCAGCAGCTTAGAGACACGATCCTCCTACGAGCAGTACTTC. It codes for CASSLETRSSYEQYF.

The chain combines TRBV6-1 with TRBJ1-2; perhaps TRBD1 as D (6 bases). The CDR3 sequence is 14 residues long. V was trimmed by 2 bases and J by 5 bases, leaving 12 bases between them. The V gene's germline CDR1 is MNHNS and CDR2 SASEGT. DNA of the CDR3: TGTGCCAGCAGTGAACTGGGAGGGACATATGGCTACACCTTC. The encoded protein is CASSELGGTYGYTF.

In this sample, this clonotype turned up many times. The genes are TRBV28 and TRBJ2-7; tentatively, D is TRBD1 or TRBD2 (5 bases each). The V and J ends lost 2 bases and 2 bases respectively, with 13 bases between them. CDR1 and CDR2 from the germline V gene are MDHEN and SYDVKM. This CDR3 has 15 residues. CDR3 residues: CASSLGPGPTYEQYF. The CDR3 DNA reads TGTGCCAGCAGTTTAGGGCCGGGGCCAACCTACGAGCAGTACTTC.

The chain joins TRBV6-8 to TRBJ2-2; D not certain. This CDR3 is built from 15 residues. V gave up 3 bases and J gave up 4 bases, with 12 bases separating them. CDR1 and CDR2 (germline): MNHGY, SAAAGT. The CDR3: CASSYKLGRTGELFF. In DNA form, the CDR3 reads TGTGCCAGCAGTTATAAACTGGGTCGCACCGGGGAGCTGTTTTTT.